The clone carrying this T cell receptor (beta chain) was observed many times. V lost 2 bases to trimming and J lost 5 bases, with 6 bases between them. The CDR3 is 11 amino acids. From germline, CDR1 is SQVTM and CDR2 ANQGSEA. The data are from a study of regulatory T cells in long-lasting Graves disease. Time point reported: persistent/refractory GD, antithyroid drugs over 5 years with positive TRAb. TCR sequences were obtained from RNA taken from PBMCs. Both iRepertoire HTBI primers and Arm-PCR of CDR3 regions were used to build the TCR beta libraries. TCRdb analysed the multiplex PCR reads with MiXCR anew, one entry per CDR3 protein. The table includes a few hundred thousand distinct CDR3 sequences, around 20% detected once.

Material: peripheral blood mononuclear cells (PBMCs), obtained when the disease was refractory, from a patient treated with antithyroid drugs. This TCR was sampled from a female donor with Graves disease. The V gene is TRBV29-1, the J gene TRBJ2-5; D possibly corresponds to TRBD2 (5 bases). The CDR3 protein is CSVERGETQYF. CDR3 in DNA: TGCAGCGTTGAAAGAGGGGAGACCCAGTACTTC. Full variable domain (missing parts from reference TRBV29-1 and TRBJ2-5): SAVISQKPSRDICQRGTSLTIQCQVDSQVTMMFWYRQQPGQSLTLIATANQGSEATYESGFVIDKFPISRPNLTFSTLTVSNMSPEDSSIYLCSVERGETQYFGPGTRLLVL.